This T cell receptor (beta chain) was profiled in a study of blood T cell repertoires in COVID-19. The table came from immunoSEQ multiplex PCR; TCRdb's copy has only in-frame clones and leaves some out. The table has roughly 80,000 clones, roughly 78% seen once. The germline V gene encodes CDR1 SGHRS and CDR2 YFSETQ. V gave up 4 bases and J gave up 3 bases, with 11 bases separating them. The CDR3 is 13 amino acids. This chain links TRBV5-1 with TRBJ2-7, with no clear D. What was sequenced was peripheral blood. The TCR originated in a human donor in a cohort sampled during active COVID-19. This chain's CDR3 is CASSPPGDYEQYF. CDR3 DNA sequence: TGCGCCAGCAGCCCCCCTGGAGACTACGAGCAGTACTTC.